The source of this T cell receptor beta chain is a study of identical twins. Worth noting for this clonotype: The antigen is unknown.

Each donor (without exception) was a healthy Caucasian. General study points: Fewer insertions marked abundant cord blood beta clonotypes; young adult naive trended weakly, memory not at all.

A universal primer binding site was introduced by template switching. The final cDNA contained unique molecular identifiers. One entry per CDR3 protein results from TCRdb running MiXCR on the 5' RACE reads. The sample records about 530,000 distinct CDR3 sequences, about 15% being singletons. Germline CDR1 reads SGHRS; CDR2 reads YFSETQ. The CDR3 consists of 13 residues. Trimming took 0 bases from V and 7 from J, leaving 8 bases between them. The sample was also reused in another study, on yellow fever vaccine responses in identical twins.

The clonotype originates from a woman between 18 and 29 years old in good health. The J gene is TRBJ1-5, the V gene TRBV5-1, with D hard to call. Sequencing was performed on CD4+ T cells sorted from blood. CDR3 loop: CASSLADGQPQHF. The CDR3 DNA follows: TGCGCCAGCAGCTTGGCTGACGGGCAGCCCCAGCATTTT.